One and the same sample provided the 7 T cell receptor beta chains below, sequenced in a study of vaccination effects on CD4 cells after COVID-19. Using viral peptide pools, the ViraFEST assay grew out antigen-specific CD4+ T cells prior to sequencing. Around day 10 of culture, CD4+ T cells were separated out. Two doses of BNT162b2 or mRNA-1273 vaccine were administered to participants. Produced via immunoSEQ multiplex PCR; TCRdb's table is partial and in-frame only. Of about 59,000 clones listed, around four fifths are singletons. These receptors' antigens are unknown. The material sequenced was CD4+ T cells from PBMCs cultured with HCoV-OC43 spike peptides, taken after COVID-19 vaccination. Subset: HCoV-OC43 spike overlapping peptide pool stimulation. The source of these receptors is a human donor who received a COVID-19 vaccine.

The CDR3: CASGGTVLVYF. In DNA form, the CDR3 reads TGTGCCAGCGGCGGGACAGTTTTGGTGTATTTT. The chain employs TRBV6-5 and TRBJ2-3, with D possibly matching TRBD1 (7 bases). V dropped 8 bases and J dropped 14 bases, with 17 bases sitting between them. CDR1 and CDR2 (germline): MNHEY, SVGAGI. The CDR3 has 11 residues.

The rearrangement uses TRBV10-2 and TRBJ1-2; TRBD1 is a possible D gene (5 bases). CDR3 length: 14 amino acids. Trimming cost V 6 bases and J 2 bases, with 13 bases left between them. CDR1 and CDR2 from the germline V gene are WSHSY and SAAADI. The CDR3 coding sequence is TGCGCCAGCAGCCGGGACCGACTAAACTATGGCTACACCTTC. It translates to CASSRDRLNYGYTF.

V and J are TRBV27 and TRBJ2-1; D is uncertain. Trimming took off 0 bases at V and 2 bases at J, with 11 bases between the two ends. Looked up from germline, CDR1 is MNHEY and CDR2 is SMNVEV (reference sequence). This CDR3 is 16 amino acids long. CDR3 nucleotide sequence: TGTGCCAGCAGTTTATCCCTTACTCGAACCTACAATGAGCAGTTCTTC. As protein: CASSLSLTRTYNEQFF.

This chain links TRBV27 with TRBJ2-1; 9 bases agree with TRBD1. Germline-derived CDR1 and CDR2 are MNHEY and SMNVEV (reference sequence). With V trimmed by 6 bases and J by 2 bases, 8 bases remained unmatched. CDR3 length equals 16 residues. CDR3 sequence: CASSSLTGGTYNEQFF. The CDR3 nucleotides read TGTGCCAGCAGCTCCCTGACAGGGGGTACCTACAATGAGCAGTTCTTC.

The table lists this clone with a count of one. The CDR3 spells CASSSQRGASKEAFF. As DNA, the CDR3 is TGCGCCAGCAGCTCCCAACGGGGGGCATCGAAAGAAGCTTTCTTT. This sequence joins TRBV5-1 and TRBJ1-1, with a weak D call TRBD1 (6 bases). V was trimmed by 3 bases and J by 8 bases, leaving 20 bases between them. The CDR3 is made up of 15 amino acids. In germline, CDR1 is SGHRS, CDR2 YFSETQ.

The V and J genes are TRBV28 and TRBJ1-3; D unclear. Looked up from germline, CDR1 is MDHEN and CDR2 is SYDVKM. The CDR3 runs to 13 residues. V lost 5 bases and J lost 2, with 7 bases in between. The CDR3 spells CASSPPAGNTIYF. CDR3 DNA sequence: TGTGCCAGCAGTCCCCCCGCTGGAAACACCATATATTTT. Supplemented by reference TRBV28 and TRBJ1-3, the full variable domain reads DVKVTQSSRYLVKRTGEKVFLECVQDMDHENMFWYRQDPGLGLRLIYFSYDVKMKEKGDIPEGYSVSREKKERFSLILESASTNQTSMYLCASSPPAGNTIYFGEGSWLTVV.

The V gene is TRBV19, the J gene TRBJ1-5; the D gene is possibly TRBD1 (5 bases). V lost 7 bases to trimming and J lost 4 bases, with 17 bases between them. The CDR3 has 15 amino acids. Germline values: CDR1 LNHDA, CDR2 SQIVND (reference sequence). In DNA, the CDR3 is TGTGCCAGTACCCGAGGACACTTCTTAAATCAGCCCCAGCATTTT. This sequence encodes CASTRGHFLNQPQHF.